This entry lists 17 T cell receptor beta chains sequenced from one sample in a study of shared clonotypes between healthy human individuals. The protocol was immunoSEQ multiplex PCR, while the TCRdb copy is restricted to in-frame clones and leaves out a portion. The repertoire holds 2.5 million or so clones, with around 94% as singletons. The sequenced material came from naive CD4+ T cells sorted from blood. The subset was: CD45RA+ positively selected. These receptors were collected from a man aged 18 to 29 in good health.

This clone has a single count. This chain joins TRBV18 and TRBJ1-6; TRBD1 aligns across 10 bases. Looked up from germline, CDR1 is KGHSH and CDR2 is LQKENI. The V gene end was trimmed by 2 bases and the J gene end by 7 bases; junction bases not matched to a gene: 5. The CDR3 has 16 residues. In DNA form, the CDR3 reads TGTGCCAGCTCACCAATGGGGACAGGGGAAAATTCACCCCTCCACTTT. This translates into CASSPMGTGENSPLHF.

Regarding this clone: Other DNA sequences in the same sample also yield this CDR3. The gene calls are TRBV5-1 and TRBJ2-3; 7 nucleotides line up with TRBD2. Trimming cost V 2 bases and J 6 bases; bases outside gene matches: 6. Germline lookup yields CDR1 SGHRS and CDR2 YFSETQ. CDR3 length: 14 residues. In DNA, the CDR3 is TGCGCCAGCAGCTTAGGACTAGAGGTCGATACGCAGTATTTT. It encodes CASSLGLEVDTQYF. Together with reference TRBV5-1 and TRBJ2-3, the CDR3 gives the full variable domain: KAGVTQTPRYLIKTRGQQVTLSCSPISGHRSVSWYQQTPGQGLQFLFEYFSETQRNKGNFPGRFSGRQFSNSRSEMNVSTLELGDSALYLCASSLGLEVDTQYFGPGTRLTVL.

Note on this clone: In the same sample, other DNA sequences code for this CDR3. V usage is TRBV5-6 and J usage is TRBJ2-5; D is uncertain. Trimming pared 0 bases from V and 5 bases from J, leaving 8 bases between. The CDR3 extends over 13 amino acids. From germline, CDR1 is SGHDT and CDR2 YYEEEE. In DNA form, the CDR3 reads TGTGCCAGCAGCTTGGGTCGGGCGGAGACCCAGTACTTC. Its protein is CASSLGRAETQYF.

The V call is TRBV19, the J call TRBJ1-2, with TRBD1 identical over 8 bases. CDR1 and CDR2 (germline): LNHDA, SQIVND (reference sequence). The CDR3 has 15 residues. Trimming took 6 bases from V and 4 from J; bases not matched to a gene: 10. The CDR3 protein is CASSGGTGSFYGYTF. The CDR3 DNA reads TGTGCCAGTAGCGGAGGGACAGGCTCGTTCTATGGCTACACCTTC.

The genes are TRBV5-4 and TRBJ1-1, with D unresolved. V lost 9 bases to trimming and J lost 4 bases, with 16 bases between them. Germline V gene data show CDR1 as SGHNT and CDR2 as YYREEE (reference sequence). CDR3 size: 13 residues. The CDR3 DNA sequence: TGTGCCACCAAGGACCGCGATGGCACTGAAGCTTTCTTT. It is translated as CATKDRDGTEAFF.

As regards this clone: A read error may produce the germline difference seen at one junction end. The rearrangement uses TRBV5-6 and TRBJ2-4, with TRBD2 identical over 7 bases. Germline CDR1 is SGHDT and CDR2 is YYEEEE. CDR3 size: 12 residues. CDR3 sequence (DNA): TGTGCCAGCAGCTTGGCCGGCGGGAGCGGTTCCTTC. Translation: CASSLAGGSGSF.

V usage is TRBV7-9 and J usage is TRBJ2-4, with 7 bases lining up with TRBD2. Germline CDR1 reads SEHNR; CDR2 reads FQNEAQ (reference sequence). Trimming cost V 5 bases and J 13 bases; bases outside gene matches: 17. The CDR3 loop spans 15 amino acids. In DNA form, the CDR3 reads TGTGCCAGCAGCCTAGGTTTTGGGAGGGAAGAGGGACAGTACTTC. Amino acid sequence: CASSLGFGREEGQYF.

V and J are TRBV7-2 and TRBJ2-7; D gene unclear. The CDR3 is made up of 14 amino acids. CDR1 and CDR2 from the germline V gene are SGHTA and FQGNSA. The V and J ends lost 5 bases and 0 bases respectively, with 11 bases between them. The CDR3 nucleotides read TGTGCCAGCAGCCCCACAATTTTCTCCTACGAGCAGTACTTC. Translated, it gives CASSPTIFSYEQYF.

CDR3 bases: TGTGCCAGTAGTGTGGGGGACAGGGGAAATCAGCCCCAGCATTTT. This encodes CASSVGDRGNQPQHF. The chain employs TRBV19 and TRBJ1-5, with TRBD1 matching over 10 bases. Trimming removed 5 bases from V and 4 bases from J; junction bases left unmatched: 5. Germline-derived CDR1 and CDR2 are LNHDA and SQIVND (reference sequence). The CDR3 totals 15 residues.

The CDR3, as DNA: TGTGCCAGCAGCTTCCTCCGGGGGGATTCCACCGGGGAGCTGTTTTTT. This translates into CASSFLRGDSTGELFF. This chain connects TRBV11-1 to TRBJ2-2, with 7 bases identical to TRBD2. CDR1 is SGHAT and CDR2 is FQDESV in the germline V gene (reference sequence). V was clipped by 3 bases and J by 4 bases; unmatched bases: 8. The CDR3 consists of 16 residues.

The rearrangement joins TRBV29-1 to TRBJ2-5; 7 bases fit TRBD1. The DNA end favors TRBJ2-7, so the J call may be wrong. Germline V gene data show CDR1 as SQVTM and CDR2 as ANQGSEA. The CDR3 extends over 14 amino acids. Written as DNA, the CDR3 is TGCAGCGTTGAAGGGGCAGGACAGGCTTACGAGCAGTACTTC. Protein: CSVEGAGQAYEQYF.

A few counts support this clone. The chain joins TRBV5-4 to TRBJ1-1, with D perhaps TRBD1 (6 bases). Trimming left V 2 bases short and J 6 bases short, with 14 bases between. CDR1 SGHNT and CDR2 YYREEE come from the germline V gene (reference sequence). The CDR3 has 14 residues. In DNA, the CDR3 is TGTGCCAGCAGCTTTGACAGGTTGAGAGCTGAAGCTTTCTTT. Its translation: CASSFDRLRAEAFF. The whole variable domain, remainder taken from reference TRBV5-4 and TRBJ1-1, is ETGVTQSPTHLIKTRGQQVTLRCSSQSGHNTVSWYQQALGQGPQFIFQYYREEENGRGNFPPRFSGLQFPNYSSELNVNALELDDSALYLCASSFDRLRAEAFFGQGTRLTVV.

In the case of this clone: The sample has other DNA sequences that encode this CDR3 too. This sequence joins TRBV11-2 and TRBJ2-5, with a possible D match to TRBD2 (6 bases). The CDR3 has 13 amino acids. Trimming removed 3 bases from V and 5 bases from J, with 10 bases in between. Germline assignment: CDR1 SGHAT and CDR2 FQNNGV. The CDR3 DNA is TGTGCCAGCAGCTTGGGGGAGGTCGAGACCCAGTACTTC. Residues: CASSLGEVETQYF.

The chain joins TRBV10-2 to TRBJ1-6, with 7 bases matching TRBD1. Germline V lookup: CDR1 WSHSY, CDR2 SAAADI. After removal of 8 bases from V and 7 bases from J, the junction contained 5 bases not matched to a gene. The CDR3 has 13 amino acids. Here the CDR3 DNA reads TGCGCCAGCCGGGGACAGCCAAATTCACCCCTCCACTTT. Amino acids: CASRGQPNSPLHF.

This clone was picked up a small number of times. CDR3 nucleotide sequence: TGTGCCAGCTCACCAGGGGCAGGCAATCAGCCCCAGCATTTT. Translating it yields CASSPGAGNQPQHF. This sequence joins TRBV18 and TRBJ1-5; D may be TRBD1 (5 bases). In germline, CDR1 is KGHSH, CDR2 LQKENI. The CDR3 extends over 14 amino acids. The V gene lost 2 bases and the J gene lost 2 bases, with 7 bases spanning the gap.

This rearrangement joins TRBV7-2 to TRBJ2-7; the match to TRBD1 covers 8 bases. CDR1 SGHTA and CDR2 FQGNSA come from the germline V gene. There are 15 residues in the CDR3. The ends lost 5 bases at V and 0 bases at J; junction bases unmatched: 6. CDR3 nucleotides: TGTGCCAGCAGCCAACCGGGACAGGCCTCCTACGAGCAGTACTTC. Protein sequence: CASSQPGQASYEQYF. Together with reference TRBV7-2 and TRBJ2-7, the CDR3 gives the full variable domain: GAGVSQSPSNKVTEKGKDVELRCDPISGHTALYWYRQSLGQGLEFLIYFQGNSAPDKSGLPSDRFSAERTGGSVSTLTIQRTQQEDSAVYLCASSQPGQASYEQYFGPGTRLTVT.

The V call is TRBV6-1, the J call TRBJ2-3, with D unresolved. Germline V gene lookup returns CDR1 MNHNS and CDR2 SASEGT. The CDR3 runs to 15 residues. The V end lost 4 bases, the J end lost 4 bases, and 15 bases lay between the germline ends. CDR3 sequence reads: CASSAQDHRADTQYF. The CDR3 bases are TGTGCCAGCAGTGCTCAGGACCACCGGGCAGATACGCAGTATTTT.